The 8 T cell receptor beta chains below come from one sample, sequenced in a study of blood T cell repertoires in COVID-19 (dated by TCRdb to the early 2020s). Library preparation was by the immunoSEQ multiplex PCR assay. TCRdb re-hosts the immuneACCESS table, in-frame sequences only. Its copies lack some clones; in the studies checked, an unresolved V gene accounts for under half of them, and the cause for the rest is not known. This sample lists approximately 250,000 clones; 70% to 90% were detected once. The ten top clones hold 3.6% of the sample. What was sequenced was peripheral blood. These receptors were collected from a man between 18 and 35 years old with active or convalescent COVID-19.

This chain's CDR3 is CAWSVSGGADTQYF. In DNA, the CDR3 is TGTGCCTGGAGTGTTAGCGGGGGAGCAGATACGCAGTATTTT. The chain carries TRBV30 and TRBJ2-3; TRBD2 matches 9 bases. J lost 4 bases, V lost 0 bases, and 2 bases had no gene match. Germline V gene sequence: CDR1 GTSNPN, CDR2 SVGIG (reference sequence). The CDR3 is 14 amino acids.

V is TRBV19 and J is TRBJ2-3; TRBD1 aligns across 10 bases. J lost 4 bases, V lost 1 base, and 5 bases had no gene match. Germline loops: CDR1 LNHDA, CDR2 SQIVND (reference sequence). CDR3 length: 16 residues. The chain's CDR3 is CASSIVPGTGADTQYF. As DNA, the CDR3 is TGTGCCAGTAGTATAGTACCGGGGACAGGGGCAGATACGCAGTATTTT. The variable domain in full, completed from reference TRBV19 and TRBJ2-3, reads DGGITQSPKYLFRKEGQNVTLSCEQNLNHDAMYWYRQDPGQGLRLIYYSQIVNDFQKGDIAEGYSVSREKKESFPLTVTSAQKNPTAFYLCASSIVPGTGADTQYFGPGTRLTVL.

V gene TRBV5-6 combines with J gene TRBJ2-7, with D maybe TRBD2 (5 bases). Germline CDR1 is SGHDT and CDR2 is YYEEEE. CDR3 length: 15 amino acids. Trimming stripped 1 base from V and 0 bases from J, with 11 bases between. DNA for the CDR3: TGTGCCAGCAGCTTGCGGGGTCTTAGCTCCTACGAGCAGTACTTC. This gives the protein CASSLRGLSSYEQYF. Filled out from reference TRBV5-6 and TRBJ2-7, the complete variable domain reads DAGVTQSPTHLIKTRGQQVTLRCSPKSGHDTVSWYQQALGQGPQFIFQYYEEEERQRGNFPDRFSGHQFPNYSSELNVNALLLGDSALYLCASSLRGLSSYEQYFGPGTRLTVT.

The CDR3 sequence is CASSVFTGRVSETQYF. The DNA for the CDR3 is TGTGCCAGTAGTGTTTTTACAGGGAGGGTTTCAGAGACCCAGTACTTC. The genes are TRBV19 and TRBJ2-5; D may be TRBD2 (7 bases). The V gene's germline CDR1 is LNHDA and CDR2 SQIVND (reference sequence). The ends were cut back, 5 bases at V and 4 bases at J, with 20 bases in the middle. The CDR3 length is 16 residues.

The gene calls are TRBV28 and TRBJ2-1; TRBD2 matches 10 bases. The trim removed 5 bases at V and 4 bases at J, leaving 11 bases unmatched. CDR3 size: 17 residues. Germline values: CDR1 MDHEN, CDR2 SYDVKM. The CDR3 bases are TGTGCCAGCAGTCCCTCGGTGGGAGCGGGGGGGTACAATGAGCAGTTCTTC. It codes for CASSPSVGAGGYNEQFF.

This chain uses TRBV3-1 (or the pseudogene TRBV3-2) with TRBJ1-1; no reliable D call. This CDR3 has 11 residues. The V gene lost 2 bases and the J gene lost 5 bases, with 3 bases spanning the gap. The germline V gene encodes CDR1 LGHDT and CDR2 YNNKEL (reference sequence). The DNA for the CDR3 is TGTGCCAGCAGCCAAACAACTGAAGCTTTCTTT. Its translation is CASSQTTEAFF.

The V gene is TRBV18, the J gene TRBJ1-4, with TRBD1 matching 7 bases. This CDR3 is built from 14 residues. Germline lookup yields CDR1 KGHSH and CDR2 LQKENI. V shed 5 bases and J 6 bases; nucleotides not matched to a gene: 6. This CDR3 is CASSDRDGHEKLFF. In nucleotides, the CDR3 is TGTGCCAGCTCAGACAGGGACGGGCATGAAAAACTGTTTTTT.

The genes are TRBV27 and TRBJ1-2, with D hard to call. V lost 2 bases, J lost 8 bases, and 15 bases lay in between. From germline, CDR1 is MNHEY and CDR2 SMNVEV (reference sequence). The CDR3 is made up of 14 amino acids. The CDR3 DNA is TGTGCCAGCAGTTTAAATCAGGATTTAGAGGGCTACACCTTC. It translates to CASSLNQDLEGYTF.